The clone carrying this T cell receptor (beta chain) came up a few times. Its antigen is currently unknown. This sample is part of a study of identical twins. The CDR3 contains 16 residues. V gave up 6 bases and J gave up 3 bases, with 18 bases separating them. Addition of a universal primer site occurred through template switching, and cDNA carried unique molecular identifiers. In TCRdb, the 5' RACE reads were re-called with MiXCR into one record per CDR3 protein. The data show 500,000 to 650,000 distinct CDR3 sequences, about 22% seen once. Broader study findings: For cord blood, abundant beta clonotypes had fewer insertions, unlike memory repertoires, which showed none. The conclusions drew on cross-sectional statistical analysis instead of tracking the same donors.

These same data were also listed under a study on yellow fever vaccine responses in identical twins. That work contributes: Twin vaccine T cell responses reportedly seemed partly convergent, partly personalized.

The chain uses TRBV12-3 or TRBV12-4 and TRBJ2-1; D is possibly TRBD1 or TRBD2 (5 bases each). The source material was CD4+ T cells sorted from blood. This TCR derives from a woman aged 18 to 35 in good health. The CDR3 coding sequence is TGTGCCAGCAGCCGGGGACCTCGACTCGGCTACAATGAGCAGTTCTTC. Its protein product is CASSRGPRLGYNEQFF.